This entry lists 15 T cell receptor gamma chains sequenced from one sample in a study of intestinal T cells in coeliac disease. Nine to ten formalin-fixed paraffin-embedded scrolls, each 5 µm thick, supplied each case's genomic DNA. LymphoTrack primers amplified TRG sequences from approximately 180 ng of biopsy DNA. TCRdb reanalyzed the multiplex PCR reads using CATT. Here the sample spans about 870 gamma-chain clones, around 48% being singletons. Sequencing was done on a sample of a duodenal biopsy. The receptor set was obtained from a human donor with celiac disease.

The chain combines TRGV3 with TRGJP2. The V gene end was trimmed by 6 bases and the J gene end by 2 bases; junction bases not matched to a gene: 9. Looked up from germline, CDR1 is VTNTFY and CDR2 is YDVSTARD (reference sequence). This CDR3 has 15 residues. The CDR3 loop reads CATWTAVSSDWIKTF. The CDR3 region has the DNA TGTGCCACCTGGACAGCAGTGAGTAGTGATTGGATCAAGACGTTT.

By share, this clone counts as large. CDR3 amino acids: CATWTSSLEKLF. CDR3 coding DNA: TGTGCCACCTGGACGTCCTCGTTGGAGAAACTCTTT. The chain combines TRGV2 with TRGJ1 or TRGJ2. The germline V gene encodes CDR1 EGSNGY and CDR2 YDSYNSKV. The junction had 13 bases not matched to a gene; V was cut back by 6 bases and J by 11 bases. The CDR3 is 12 amino acids.

In DNA, the CDR3 is TGTGCCCACCTGGGACGACTTGGTTCCAAGATATTT. Its translation is CAHLGRLGSKIF. The chain links TRGV2 to TRGJP1. This CDR3 has 12 residues. Germline CDR1 and CDR2: EGSNGY and YDSYNSKV. Trimming cost V 12 bases and J 16 bases; bases outside gene matches: 20.

This chain links TRGV11 with TRGJ1 or TRGJ2. TRGV11 is an ORF; its function is uncertain. J lost 8 bases, V lost 8 bases, and 9 bases had no gene match. The CDR3 contains 12 residues. As DNA, the CDR3 is TGTGCCTGCTGGACCGATCCTGATAAGAAACTCTTT. Protein: CACWTDPDKKLF.

This clone was picked up a small number of times. The genes are TRGV8 and TRGJ1 or TRGJ2. Per the germline V gene, CDR1 is VENAVY and CDR2 is YDSYNSRV. The CDR3 has 9 residues. CDR3 sequence: CAPSYKKLF. In nucleotides, the CDR3 is TGTGCGCCGTCTTATAAGAAACTCTTT.

The J gene is TRGJ1 or TRGJ2, the V gene TRGV2. This CDR3 contains 13 residues. V lost 0 bases, J lost 10 bases, and 9 bases stayed unmatched. Germline lookup yields CDR1 EGSNGY and CDR2 YDSYNSKV. The CDR3 DNA reads TGTGCCACCTGGGACGGGCAGGTTATAAAGAAACTCTTT. Translation gives CATWDGQVIKKLF.

This clone was counted between two and nine times. The chain carries TRGV5 and TRGJ1 or TRGJ2. The V segment lost 4 bases and the J segment 3 bases; nucleotides outside the gene matches: 9. CDR1 and CDR2 from the germline V gene are VINAFY and YDVSNSKD. There are 14 residues in the CDR3. CDR3: CATWDQSPYYKKLF. The CDR3 coding sequence is TGTGCCACCTGGGATCAATCCCCTTATTATAAGAAACTCTTT.

This clone was seen more than once but under ten times. A far larger clone is a single base away, which makes a read error likely. Other DNA variants within this sample encode the same CDR3. The chain combines TRGV10 with TRGJP1. TRGV10 is filed as an ORF, its function uncertain. This CDR3 region has 14 residues. CDR3 DNA: TGCGCTGCGTGGGTCCGTACCACTGGTTGGTTCAAGATATTT. Its protein is CAAWVRTTGWFKIF.

This clone came up a few times. A read error is the likely source, as a far larger clone sits one nucleotide away. The chain combines TRGV11 with TRGJ1 or TRGJ2. TRGV11 is sorted into the ORF group, with uncertain function. The CDR3 is made up of 13 amino acids. V shed 8 bases, J shed 3 bases, and the junction held 7 bases outside the gene matches. The CDR3 sequence is CACWTPFYYKKLF. Written as DNA, the CDR3 is TGTGCCTGCTGGACGCCTTTTTATTATAAGAAACTCTTT.

Remarks on this clone: The protein TCRdb gives is from a much larger clone and does not agree with this DNA's translation at residue 3, likely a read error; the protein shown here comes from the DNA. The chain links TRGV2 to TRGJP2. This CDR3 comprises 13 residues. The germline gives CDR1 EGSNGY, CDR2 YDSYNSKV. CDR3 sequence: CAAWDGGDWIKTF. The CDR3 DNA reads as TGTGCCGCCTGGGACGGGGGTGATTGGATCAAGACGTTT.

This clone has only one observation. The chain joins TRGV8 to TRGJ1 or TRGJ2. Germline CDR1 and CDR2: VENAVY and YDSYNSRV. Unmatched junction bases numbered 9, after V lost 4 bases and J lost 0 bases. This CDR3 is 15 amino acids long. CDR3 sequence: CATWETNRNYYKKLF. For the CDR3, the DNA is TGTGCCACCTGGGAGACGAACAGGAATTATTATAAGAAACTCTTT.

Relative to its sample, this clone is large (0.1 to 1%). The chain is built from TRGV5 and TRGJ1 or TRGJ2. V shed 2 bases, J shed 5 bases, and the junction held 0 bases outside the gene matches. The CDR3 sequence is 11 residues long. CDR1 and CDR2 from the germline V gene are VINAFY and YDVSNSKD. CDR3 amino acids: CATWDNYKKLF. In DNA, the CDR3 is TGTGCCACCTGGGACAATTATAAGAAACTCTTT.

The J gene is TRGJ1 or TRGJ2, the V gene TRGV10. TRGV10 is an ORF, with its function uncertain. With V trimmed by 8 bases and J by 12 bases, 14 bases remained unmatched. The CDR3 covers 12 residues. In DNA, the CDR3 is TGTGCTGCGTGGGATTTCCTTATAAGGAAACTCTTT. It is translated as CAAWDFLIRKLF.

This chain links TRGV2 with TRGJ1 or TRGJ2. The CDR3 runs 17 residues. Germline CDR1 and CDR2: EGSNGY and YDSYNSKV. Trimming at V came to 2 bases and at J to 9 bases, leaving 22 bases not matched to a gene. The CDR3 protein is CATWDDVAPLIISKKLF. In DNA form, the CDR3 reads TGTGCCACCTGGGACGACGTGGCCCCCCTGATTATTAGTAAGAAACTCTTT.

J is TRGJ1 or TRGJ2 and V is TRGV2. The CDR3 spans 13 residues. The germline V gene has CDR1 EGSNGY and CDR2 YDSYNSKV. V trimming: 12 bases; J trimming: 13 bases; junction bases outside the gene matches: 24. Here the CDR3 DNA reads TGTGCCCACCTGGGACGGGCCGGGGGGGACAAACTCTTT. It yields the protein CAHLGRAGGDKLF.